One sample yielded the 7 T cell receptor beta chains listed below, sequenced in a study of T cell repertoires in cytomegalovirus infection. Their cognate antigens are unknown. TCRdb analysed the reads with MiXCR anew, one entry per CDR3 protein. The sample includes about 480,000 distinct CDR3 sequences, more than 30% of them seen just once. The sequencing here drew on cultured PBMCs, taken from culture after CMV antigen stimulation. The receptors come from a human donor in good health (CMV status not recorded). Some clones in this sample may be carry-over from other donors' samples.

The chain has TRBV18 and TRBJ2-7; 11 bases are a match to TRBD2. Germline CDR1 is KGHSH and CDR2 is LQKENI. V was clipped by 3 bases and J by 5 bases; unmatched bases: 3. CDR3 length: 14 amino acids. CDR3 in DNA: TGTGCCAGCTCACCGACTAGCGGGACCGACGAGCAGTACGTC. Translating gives CASSPTSGTDEQYV.

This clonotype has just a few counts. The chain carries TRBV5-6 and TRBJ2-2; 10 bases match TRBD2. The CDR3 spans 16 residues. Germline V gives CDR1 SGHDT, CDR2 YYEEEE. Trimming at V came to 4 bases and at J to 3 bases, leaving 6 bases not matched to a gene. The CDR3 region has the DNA TGTGCCAGCAGCGTTAGGACTAGCGGTGACACCGGGGAGCTGTTTTTT. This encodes CASSVRTSGDTGELFF.

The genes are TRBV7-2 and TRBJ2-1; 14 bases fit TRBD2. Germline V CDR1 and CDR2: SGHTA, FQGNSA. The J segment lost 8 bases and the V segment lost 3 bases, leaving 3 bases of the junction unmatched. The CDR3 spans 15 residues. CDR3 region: CASSFMGLAGDEQFF. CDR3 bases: TGTGCCAGCAGCTTCATGGGACTAGCGGGAGATGAGCAGTTCTTC.

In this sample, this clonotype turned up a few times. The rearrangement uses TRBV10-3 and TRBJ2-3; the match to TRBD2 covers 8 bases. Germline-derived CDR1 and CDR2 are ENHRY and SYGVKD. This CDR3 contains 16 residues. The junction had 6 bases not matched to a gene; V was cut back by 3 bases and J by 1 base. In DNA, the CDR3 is TGTGCCATCAGTGAACGTGCGGGAGGCCGCACAGATACGCAGTATTTT. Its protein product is CAISERAGGRTDTQYF.

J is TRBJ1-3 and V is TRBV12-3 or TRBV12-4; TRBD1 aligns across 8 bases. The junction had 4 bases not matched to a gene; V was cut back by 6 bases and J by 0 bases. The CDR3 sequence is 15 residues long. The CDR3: CASRDRDSSGNTIYF. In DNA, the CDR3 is TGTGCCAGCAGGGACAGGGACAGCTCTGGAAACACCATATATTTT.

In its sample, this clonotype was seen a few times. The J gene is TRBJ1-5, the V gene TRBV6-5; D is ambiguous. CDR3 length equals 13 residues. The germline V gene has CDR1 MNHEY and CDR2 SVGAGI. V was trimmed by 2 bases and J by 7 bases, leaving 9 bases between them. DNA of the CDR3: TGTGCCAGCAGTTACGGACTGAACCAGCCCCAGCATTTT. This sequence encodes CASSYGLNQPQHF.

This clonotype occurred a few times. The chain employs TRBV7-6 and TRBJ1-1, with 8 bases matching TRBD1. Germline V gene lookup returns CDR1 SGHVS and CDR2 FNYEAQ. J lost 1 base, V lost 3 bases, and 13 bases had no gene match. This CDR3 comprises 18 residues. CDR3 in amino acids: CASSFGLSTGATNTEAFF. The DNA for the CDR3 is TGTGCCAGCAGCTTTGGTTTGTCGACAGGGGCAACGAACACTGAAGCTTTCTTT.